The next 26 T cell receptor beta chains were all read from a single sample in a study of T cell changes during pregnancy in multiple sclerosis. TCRdb keeps only in-frame clones here, not all; method: immunoSEQ multiplex PCR. The table has around 46,000 clones, 80% to 90% seen once. Sequences were derived from CD8+ T cells from peripheral blood mononuclear cells, sampled in the second trimester of pregnancy. The receptors were sampled from a female donor with multiple sclerosis, enrolled in a pregnancy study.

With regard to this clone: This sample includes further DNA sequences coding for the same CDR3. DNA for the CDR3: TGTGCCAGTAGTATGGGAGGGGGAGAGCAGTACTTC. It translates to CASSMGGGEQYF. This chain links TRBV19 with TRBJ2-7; TRBD2 is a possible D gene (7 bases). The CDR3 extends over 12 amino acids. Trimming took 3 bases from V and 7 from J, leaving 10 bases between them. Germline V gene lookup returns CDR1 LNHDA and CDR2 SQIVND (reference sequence).

The rearrangement links TRBV11-2 to TRBJ1-1; D call uncertain. CDR3 length equals 11 residues. V dropped 3 bases and J dropped 4 bases, with 3 bases sitting between them. Germline lookup yields CDR1 SGHAT and CDR2 FQNNGV. CDR3: CASSFGTEAFF. CDR3 DNA sequence: TGTGCCAGCAGCTTCGGCACTGAAGCTTTCTTT.

The V call is TRBV2, the J call TRBJ2-7, with D tentatively TRBD2 (6 bases). With 7 bases removed from V and 6 bases from J, the gap between germline ends came to 13 bases. Germline assignment: CDR1 SNHLY and CDR2 FYNNEI. The CDR3 is made up of 12 amino acids. The CDR3 region is CASMILGGEQYF. The CDR3 DNA sequence: TGTGCCAGCATGATCTTGGGGGGCGAGCAGTACTTC.

J is TRBJ2-2 and V is TRBV27; D may be TRBD2 (5 bases). V lost 5 bases and J lost 1, with 8 bases in between. The CDR3 contains 14 residues. The germline CDR1 and CDR2 sequences are MNHEY and SMNVEV (reference sequence). The CDR3 loop reads CASSMDWNTGELFF. CDR3 nucleotides: TGTGCCAGCAGTATGGACTGGAACACCGGGGAGCTGTTTTTT.

This chain connects TRBV6-5 to TRBJ2-4, with a tentative D call TRBD2 (5 bases). Germline values: CDR1 MNHEY, CDR2 SVGAGI. The CDR3 sequence is 15 residues long. V lost 6 bases, J lost 0 bases, and 12 bases lay in between. CDR3 nucleotide sequence: TGTGCCAGCAGCCCGGACGGACTAGCCAAAAACATTCAGTACTTC. It yields the protein CASSPDGLAKNIQYF.

The chain is built from TRBV30 and TRBJ1-1; tentative D call: TRBD1 (6 bases). This CDR3 contains 16 residues. Germline CDR1 reads GTSNPN; CDR2 reads SVGIG (reference sequence). The V and J ends lost 4 bases and 0 bases respectively, with 18 bases between them. Here the CDR3 reads CAWTPTMGAMNTEAFF. The CDR3 bases are TGTGCCTGGACCCCCACAATGGGGGCCATGAACACTGAAGCTTTCTTT.

The rearrangement uses TRBV9 and TRBJ2-1, with TRBD2 identical over 12 bases. The CDR3 consists of 15 residues. The trim removed 3 bases at V and 4 bases at J, leaving 2 bases unmatched. Germline assignment: CDR1 SGDLS and CDR2 YYNGEE. Here the CDR3 DNA reads TGTGCCAGCAGCGCTAGCGGGGGGGCGTACAATGAGCAGTTCTTC. This gives the protein CASSASGGAYNEQFF.

The V call is TRBV13, the J call TRBJ1-4; D might be TRBD1 (6 bases). The V gene's germline CDR1 is PRHDT and CDR2 FYEKMQ (reference sequence). The CDR3 is 17 residues long. Trimming shortened V by 2 bases and J by 8 bases, and 21 bases separated the two germline ends. CDR3 sequence: CASSLKATGLNREKLFF. The CDR3 coding sequence is TGTGCCAGCAGCTTAAAGGCAACAGGGCTGAATCGGGAAAAACTGTTTTTT.

The chain uses TRBV29-1 and TRBJ2-1, with 10 bases matching TRBD2. With 1 base clipped from V and 4 bases from J, the junction kept 10 bases outside the gene matches. In germline, CDR1 is SQVTM, CDR2 ANQGSEA. The CDR3 has 17 residues. The CDR3: CSVEATWERGGYNEQFF. CDR3 nucleotides: TGCAGCGTTGAAGCGACTTGGGAGCGGGGGGGATACAATGAGCAGTTCTTC.

The chain employs TRBV6-4 and TRBJ2-3; D may be TRBD2 (6 bases). The germline V and J ends were trimmed by 4 bases and 0 bases, with 11 bases remaining between them. This CDR3 contains 15 residues. Germline V gene data show CDR1 as MRHNA and CDR2 as SNTAGT. The CDR3 DNA is TGTGCCAGCAGTGGGCATGCGGGGAGCACAGATACGCAGTATTTT. Its translation: CASSGHAGSTDTQYF.

The chain carries TRBV30 and TRBJ2-2; tentative D call: TRBD2 (5 bases). There are 14 residues in the CDR3. The V gene's germline CDR1 is GTSNPN and CDR2 SVGIG (reference sequence). Trimming took off 7 bases at V and 4 bases at J, with 16 bases between the two ends. The CDR3: CASEAEAATGELFF. The CDR3 DNA reads TGTGCCTCCGAGGCGGAGGCGGCCACCGGGGAGCTGTTTTTT. Together with reference TRBV30 and TRBJ2-2, the CDR3 gives the full variable domain: SQTIHQWPATLVQPVGSPLSLECTVEGTSNPNLYWYRQAAGRGLQLLFYSVGIGQISSEVPQNLSASRPQDRQFILSSKKLLLSDSGFYLCASEAEAATGELFFGEGSRLTVL.

The rearrangement joins TRBV19 to TRBJ2-7, with TRBD1 as a possible D gene (6 bases). The CDR3 runs 12 residues. V was shortened by 5 bases and J by 3 bases, with 8 bases between the two germline ends. Germline V gives CDR1 LNHDA, CDR2 SQIVND (reference sequence). Written as DNA, the CDR3 is TGTGCCAGTAGTGCAGGGGTCTACGAGCAGTACTTC. Its translation is CASSAGVYEQYF. Full variable domain (rest looked up from reference TRBV19 and TRBJ2-7): DGGITQSPKYLFRKEGQNVTLSCEQNLNHDAMYWYRQDPGQGLRLIYYSQIVNDFQKGDIAEGYSVSREKKESFPLTVTSAQKNPTAFYLCASSAGVYEQYFGPGTRLTVT.

The chain joins TRBV27 to TRBJ1-5; 8 bases map to TRBD1. Germline CDR1 is MNHEY and CDR2 is SMNVEV (reference sequence). Trimming cost V 6 bases and J 3 bases; bases outside gene matches: 1. The CDR3 extends over 13 amino acids. CDR3 in amino acids: CASSQGANQPQHF. As DNA, the CDR3 is TGTGCCAGCAGCCAGGGGGCCAATCAGCCCCAGCATTTT.

The chain combines TRBV13 with TRBJ1-3, with 8 bases that match TRBD1. CDR1 and CDR2 from the germline V gene are PRHDT and FYEKMQ (reference sequence). The CDR3 covers 14 residues. J was trimmed by 4 bases and V by 5 bases; bases with no gene match: 4. As DNA, the CDR3 is TGTGCCAGCAGCCGACAGGGGTCGGGAAACACCATATATTTT. Translated: CASSRQGSGNTIYF.

The chain links TRBV13 to TRBJ2-7, with TRBD2 matching over 12 bases. Germline CDR1 is PRHDT and CDR2 is FYEKMQ (reference sequence). The CDR3 extends over 15 amino acids. J was trimmed by 4 bases and V by 0 bases; bases with no gene match: 1. CDR3 protein: CASSLGTSGGYEQYF. CDR3 nucleotides: TGTGCCAGCAGCTTAGGTACTAGCGGGGGGTACGAGCAGTACTTC.

The chain carries TRBV6-5 and TRBJ2-2, with D possibly TRBD1 on 6 matching bases. Germline CDR1 MNHEY, CDR2 SVGAGI. The V end lost 2 bases, the J end lost 4 bases, and 11 bases lay between the germline ends. The CDR3 runs 15 residues. The CDR3 nucleotides are TGTGCCAGCAGTTACAGTGCAGGGGTCACCGGGGAGCTGTTTTTT. This sequence encodes CASSYSAGVTGELFF.

The chain couples TRBV13 to TRBJ2-5; D is ambiguous. This CDR3 spans 14 amino acids. CDR1 is PRHDT and CDR2 is FYEKMQ in the germline V gene (reference sequence). Trimming removed 2 bases from V and 1 base from J, with 8 bases in between. For the CDR3, the DNA is TGTGCCAGCAGCTTAAGTAGTTTCCAAGAGACCCAGTACTTC. Amino acid sequence: CASSLSSFQETQYF.

The CDR3 bases are TGTGCCAGCAGCCAAGTATCCGGGGTGGCTGAAGCTTTCTTT. It is translated as CASSQVSGVAEAFF. The chain links TRBV4-2 to TRBJ1-1; D is undetermined. V was shortened by 1 base and J by 6 bases, with 12 bases between the two germline ends. This CDR3 region has 14 residues. Per the germline V gene, CDR1 is LGHNA and CDR2 is YNFKEQ.

The chain recombines TRBV25-1 with TRBJ2-2, with 10 bases lining up with TRBD1. V shed 9 bases and J 6 bases; nucleotides not matched to a gene: 4. CDR1 and CDR2 (germline): MGHDK, SYGVNS. CDR3 length: 13 amino acids. DNA for the CDR3: TGTGCCAGTGGGACAGGGGAGGCCGGGGAGCTGTTTTTT. Protein product: CASGTGEAGELFF.

The chain has TRBV28 and TRBJ2-1; D is perhaps TRBD2 (5 bases). V was clipped by 2 bases and J by 5 bases, with 13 bases between them. The CDR3 runs to 15 residues. The germline V gene has CDR1 MDHEN and CDR2 SYDVKM. Here the CDR3 reads CASSLPSGSHNEQFF. The CDR3 nucleotides are TGTGCCAGCAGTTTACCCTCGGGGAGCCACAATGAGCAGTTCTTC.

The chain joins TRBV5-4 to TRBJ2-1; 12 bases align to TRBD2. The J segment lost 3 bases and the V segment lost 5 bases, leaving 6 bases of the junction unmatched. CDR3 size: 16 residues. The V gene's germline CDR1 is SGHNT and CDR2 YYREEE (reference sequence). Here the CDR3 reads CASRSRTSGVYNEQFF. DNA for the CDR3: TGTGCCAGCAGATCCCGGACTAGCGGGGTCTACAATGAGCAGTTCTTC.

In its sample, this clone was seen a few times. The chain couples TRBV27 to TRBJ2-7; 10 nucleotides agree with TRBD1. CDR3 length: 16 amino acids. V was clipped by 2 bases and J by 5 bases; unmatched bases: 9. CDR1 is MNHEY, CDR2 SMNVEV, per germline (reference sequence). The CDR3 loop reads CASSLGGQGSYDEQYF. CDR3 DNA: TGTGCCAGCAGTTTAGGGGGACAGGGGTCCTACGACGAGCAGTACTTC.

The chain couples TRBV19 to TRBJ2-1, with D possibly TRBD1 on 5 matching bases. The V gene's germline CDR1 is LNHDA and CDR2 SQIVND (reference sequence). The length of the CDR3 is 13 residues. Trimming took 3 bases from V and 9 from J, leaving 12 bases between them. The CDR3 region has the DNA TGTGCCAGTAGTATCAGGGAATTCGGTGAGCAGTTCTTC. Translated: CASSIREFGEQFF.

This clone was seen a handful of times. This chain joins TRBV2 and TRBJ2-2; TRBD1 matches at 7 bases. The germline V gene encodes CDR1 SNHLY and CDR2 FYNNEI. The CDR3 totals 15 residues. The V gene end was trimmed by 2 bases and the J gene end by 7 bases; junction bases not matched to a gene: 7. Here the CDR3 DNA reads TGTGCCAGCAGTGAAAATAGGGGGCAAGGCGGGGAGCTGTTTTTT. Translated, it gives CASSENRGQGGELFF.

The chain has TRBV15 and TRBJ2-6; no reliable D call. The CDR3 sequence is 16 residues long. CDR1 LNHNV and CDR2 YYDKDF come from the germline V gene (reference sequence). Trimming cost V 0 bases and J 1 base, with 7 bases left between them. The CDR3 loop reads CATSRDRVSGANVLTF. As DNA, the CDR3 is TGTGCCACCAGCAGAGATCGGGTATCTGGGGCCAACGTCCTGACTTTC. The full variable domain, its missing parts supplied by reference TRBV15 and TRBJ2-6, is DAMVIQNPRYQVTQFGKPVTLSCSQTLNHNVMYWYQQKSSQAPKLLFHYYDKDFNNEADTPDNFQSRRPNTSFCFLDIRSPGLGDTAMYLCATSRDRVSGANVLTFGAGSRLTVL.

This clone appeared a few times. The V and J genes are TRBV27 and TRBJ2-7; a weak D match, TRBD1 (6 bases). V gave up 6 bases and J gave up 5 bases, with 17 bases separating them. The CDR3 spans 14 residues. Germline CDR1 MNHEY, CDR2 SMNVEV (reference sequence). CDR3 DNA sequence: TGTGCCAGCAGAGGACAGCCCTGGGGCCACGAGCAGTACTTC. Translating it yields CASRGQPWGHEQYF.